This T cell receptor beta chain is from a study of CD8 T cells in Susac syndrome. CDR1 is MNHNY, CDR2 SVGAGI, per germline (reference sequence). The J segment lost 4 bases and the V segment lost 2 bases, leaving 6 bases of the junction unmatched. The CDR3 contains 15 residues. CD8+ and CD4+ T cells from blood underwent TCR beta sequencing, which was carried out in a high-throughput format. The authors reverse transcribed roughly 0.5 to 1 ug RNA with random hexamers. From the immunoSEQ multiplex PCR reads, TCRdb called clonotypes with MiXCR, one entry per CDR3 protein. The sample lists 150,000 to 200,000 distinct CDR3 sequences, 90% to 95% occurring once.

The sample was CD4+ T cells from PBMCs. The chain combines TRBV6-6 with TRBJ2-3; TRBD2 agrees at 7 bases. The sequence was collected from a human donor with Susac syndrome. CDR3 sequence: CASSYLAAPPDTQYF. The CDR3 DNA follows: TGTGCCAGCAGTTACCTAGCGGCCCCTCCAGATACGCAGTATTTT.